The sequence of this TCR beta chain was determined in a study of T cells in Graves' hyperthyroidism and ophthalmopathy. Points from the study as a whole: Before onset, by a median of approximately 5.9 months, the model predicted ophthalmopathy.

Amplification of TCR beta CDR3 regions used RNA as the template. Using the HTBI primer set, a first-round RT-PCR was run on the TCR CDR3. Each CDR3 protein is one row after TCRdb ran MiXCR on the multiplex PCR reads. Of 600,000 to 750,000 distinct CDR3 sequences in the sample, 17% were seen once. As regards this clonotype: The antigen is not known.

The definition of stable Graves' hyperthyroidism was no ophthalmopathy progression within 18 months. Uncontrolled infection, other autoimmune disease, pregnancy and lactation each barred patients from inclusion. Germline CDR1 is SGHDT and CDR2 is YYEEEE. The CDR3 covers 15 residues. The V and J ends lost 2 bases and 5 bases, in that order; junction bases with no gene match: 1. This receptor was identified in a man in his fifties or sixties with Graves' hyperthyroidism. Sequenced material: blood. V is TRBV5-6 and J is TRBJ2-1; 13 bases are a match to TRBD2. This CDR3 reads CASSFGTSGDNEQFF. In DNA, the CDR3 is TGTGCCAGCAGCTTTGGGACTAGCGGGGACAATGAGCAGTTCTTC.